This TCR beta chain came from a study of T-cell memory formation after mild COVID-19. At the level of the study: The study found TCR clusters largely donor specific. Study conclusions and caveats: Cross-reactive memory apparently joined, as some responding clones appeared in pre-infection memory. Clones which contracted sat mainly in CM and EM if CD4+, and in EMRA if CD8+.

This clonotype was seen a handful of times. Its antigen is undetermined. In germline, CDR1 is DFQATT, CDR2 SNEGSKA (reference sequence). The ends were cut back, 3 bases at V and 4 bases at J, with 16 bases in the middle. This CDR3 comprises 14 residues. Constant-segment primers served in 5'RACE that generated TCR alpha and TCR beta cDNA libraries bearing sample barcodes and UMIs. TCRdb ran MiXCR on the 5' RACE reads and lists one entry per CDR3 protein. The sample contains hundreds of thousands of distinct CDR3 sequences, 20% to 25% of which appear only once. The sample taken for sequencing was PBMCs or a T cell subset sorted from them (not recorded which). This chain links TRBV20-1 with TRBJ2-7, with D possibly being TRBD1 (5 bases). This sequence originates from an adult woman who had mild COVID-19 (a few samples of this study predate the infection). Cell type and time point are not known. In DNA form, the CDR3 reads TGCAGTGCTAGGTACAGGCTTGGACATTACGAGCAGTACTTC. It specifies CSARYRLGHYEQYF.